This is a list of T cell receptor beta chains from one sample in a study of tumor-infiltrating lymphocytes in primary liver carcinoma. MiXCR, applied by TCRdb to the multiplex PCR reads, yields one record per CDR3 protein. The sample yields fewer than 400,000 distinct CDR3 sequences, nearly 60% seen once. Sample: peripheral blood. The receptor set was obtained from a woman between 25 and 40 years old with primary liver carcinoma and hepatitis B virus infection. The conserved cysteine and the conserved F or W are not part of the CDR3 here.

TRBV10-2	ASSDLAGGPAEQF
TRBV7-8	ASSLSDSREGKKF
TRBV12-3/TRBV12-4	ASSLKGYRVNEQF
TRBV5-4	TSSPTGGAQETQY
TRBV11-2	ASSSDRFGYNEQF
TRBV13	ASSLTGMGGYT
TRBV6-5	ASNSYTGQLYGYT
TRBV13	ASSLAGSPHEQY
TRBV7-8	ASNPGHYYEQY
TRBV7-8	ASGSSKDAQY
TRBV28	ASSVPPHTQY
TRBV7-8	ATSLEQGGRNTEAF
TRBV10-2	VSSGKAAGHGANVLT
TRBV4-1	ASSSRLAETGELF
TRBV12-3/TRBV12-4	ASRSQTGTTGANVLT
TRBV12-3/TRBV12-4	SNSLDRGVSKTQY
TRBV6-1	ASSEGGPNEKLF
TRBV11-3	ASSPKRTRRPGELF
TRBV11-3	VSSLDGPNTEAF
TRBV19	ASSLLTGTNTGELF
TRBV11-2	GSSLGWDSSFEVTDTQY
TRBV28	ASSLRTSGSRYEQY
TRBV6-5	ASYRAGSGYT
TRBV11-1	VISFSPARGNGQF
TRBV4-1	ASSQGWGLADEQY
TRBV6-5	ASSLFRGTDTQY
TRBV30	AWSVVRGHGHT
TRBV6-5	ASSSGGFSPLH
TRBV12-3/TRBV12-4	VSSFKGLIETQY
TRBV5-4	TSRINWDGENYGYT
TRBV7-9	ASSFDRARETQY
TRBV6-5	ASTPGLAGVREF
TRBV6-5	ASSPNRGVTTRITQY
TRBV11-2	ASSLRRQSNTEAF
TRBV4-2	ASSQERTYEQY
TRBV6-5	ASSYAGIPEAF
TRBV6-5	ASSSEFRTARGYT
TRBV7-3	ASSLQGDYNEQF
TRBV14	ASSRGRIAGYIKETQY
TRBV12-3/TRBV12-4	ASSYTESSYNEQF
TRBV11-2	VSNIGWSEQY
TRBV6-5	ASSPFGLDGELF
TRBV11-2	AISLVWPSTDTQY
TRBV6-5	ASSLGVGRDF
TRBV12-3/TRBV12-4	ASSLGENEQF
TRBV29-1	SVGGRAAETQY
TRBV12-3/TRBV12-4	ASRPTGGRPEAF
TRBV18	ASSQGQVNGYT